Listed below are T cell receptor beta chains from one sample, sequenced in a study of control samples from healthy donors and cancer patients. Clones were read by immunoSEQ multiplex PCR, and TCRdb kept only the in-frame ones, dropping some. The sample includes approximately 130,000 clones, around 87% of them seen just once. Sequencing used blood. Receptors originate from a man aged 55 to 70 in good health. Both conserved end residues are part of each CDR3. Each record gives: D gene, J gene, V gene, clone size, CDR3 protein, CDR3 DNA. D genes are given only for firm matches. Size tells how often a clone was seen (once, few, many) or the class of an expanded clone, and some rows leave it out.

>TRBD1|TRBJ1-1|TRBV7-3|NA
CASSNGQGRAFF
TGTGCCAGCAGCAACGGACAGGGGCGGGCTTTCTTT
>TRBD2|TRBJ2-7|TRBV7-2|NA
CASSLSSGGFGYEQYF
TGTGCCAGCAGCTTATCTAGCGGGGGATTCGGCTACGAGCAGTACTTC
>NA|TRBJ1-6|TRBV28|NA
CASRRRGNSPLHF
TGTGCCAGCAGGCGACGGGGAAATTCACCCCTCCACTTT
>TRBD2|TRBJ2-7|TRBV27|once
CASRTAGGAYEQYF
TGTGCCAGCAGAACTGCCGGGGGGGCCTACGAGCAGTACTTC
>NA|TRBJ1-4|TRBV27|NA
CASSRGANEKLFF
TGTGCCAGCAGTAGGGGGGCTAATGAAAAACTGTTTTTT
>NA|TRBJ1-2|TRBV3-1/TRBV3-2|once
CASTPIMGSRGYTF
TGTGCCAGCACCCCAATCATGGGTAGCAGGGGCTACACCTTC
>NA|TRBJ1-3|TRBV3-1/TRBV3-2|NA
CASSYSAGNTIYF
TGTGCCAGCAGCTACAGTGCTGGAAACACCATATATTTT
>NA|TRBJ2-7|TRBV12-3/TRBV12-4|NA
CASSRNYEQYF
TGTGCCAGCAGTCGTAACTACGAGCAGTACTTC
>TRBD1|TRBJ2-2|TRBV6-2/TRBV6-3|NA
CASSNHGTGRTGELFF
TGTGCCAGCAGCAACCACGGGACAGGGAGGACCGGGGAGCTGTTTTTT
>NA|TRBJ1-5|TRBV18|NA
CASSPRQDNQPQHF
TGTGCCAGCTCACCAAGACAGGACAATCAGCCCCAGCATTTT
>TRBD1|TRBJ2-7|TRBV3-1/TRBV3-2|NA
CASSRAGGSYEQYF
TGTGCCAGCAGCCGAGCAGGGGGCTCCTACGAGCAGTACTTC